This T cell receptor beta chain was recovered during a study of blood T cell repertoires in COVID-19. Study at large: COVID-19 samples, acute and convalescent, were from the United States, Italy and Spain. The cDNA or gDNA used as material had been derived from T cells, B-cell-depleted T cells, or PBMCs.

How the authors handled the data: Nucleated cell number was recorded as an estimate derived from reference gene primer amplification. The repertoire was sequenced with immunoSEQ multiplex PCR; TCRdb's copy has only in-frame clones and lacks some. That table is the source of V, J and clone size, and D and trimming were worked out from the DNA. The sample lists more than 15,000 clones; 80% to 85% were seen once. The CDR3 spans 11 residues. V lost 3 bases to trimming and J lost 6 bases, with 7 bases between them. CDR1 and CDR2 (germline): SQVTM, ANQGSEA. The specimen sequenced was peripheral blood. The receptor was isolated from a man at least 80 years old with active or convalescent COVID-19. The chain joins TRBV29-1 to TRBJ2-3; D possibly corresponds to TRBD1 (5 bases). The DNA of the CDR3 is TGCAGCGTTGACAGGGATGATACGCAGTATTTT. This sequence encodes CSVDRDDTQYF.